The following is a TCR beta chain sequence with its context. Its antigen remains unknown. Each sample had two DNA replicates, around 0.45 ug blood or around 1.6 ug tissue. Libraries were prepared by immunoSEQ multiplex PCR; TCRdb keeps only in-frame clonotypes and omits some of them. The sample lists fewer than 25,000 clones; about 67% were seen once. The entry originates in a study of early stage breast cancer tumors. Trimming shortened V by 7 bases and J by 4 bases, and 10 bases separated the two germline ends. This CDR3 spans 13 amino acids. From germline, CDR1 is SNHLY and CDR2 FYNNEI. Study-wide results and limits: Blood repertoires resembled normal breast more than tumor.

The chain uses TRBV2 and TRBJ2-2; D gene ambiguous. The origin of this receptor is a person between 60 and 70 years old with breast cancer. Source material: breast tumor tissue. CDR3 DNA: TGTGCCAGCATGGGCAGCCTCACCGGGGAGCTGTTTTTT. Amino acids: CASMGSLTGELFF.